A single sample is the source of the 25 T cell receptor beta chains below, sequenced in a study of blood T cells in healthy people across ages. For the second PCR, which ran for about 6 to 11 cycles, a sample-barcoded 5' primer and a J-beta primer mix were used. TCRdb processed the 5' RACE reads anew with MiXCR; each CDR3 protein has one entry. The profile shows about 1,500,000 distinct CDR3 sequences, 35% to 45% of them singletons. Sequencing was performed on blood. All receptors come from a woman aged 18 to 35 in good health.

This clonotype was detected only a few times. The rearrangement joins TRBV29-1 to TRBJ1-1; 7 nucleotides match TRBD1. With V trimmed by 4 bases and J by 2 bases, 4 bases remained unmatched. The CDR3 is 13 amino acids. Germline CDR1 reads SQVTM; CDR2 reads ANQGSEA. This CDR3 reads CSVVRQGNTEAFF. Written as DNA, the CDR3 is TGCAGCGTTGTTCGACAGGGAAACACTGAAGCTTTCTTT.

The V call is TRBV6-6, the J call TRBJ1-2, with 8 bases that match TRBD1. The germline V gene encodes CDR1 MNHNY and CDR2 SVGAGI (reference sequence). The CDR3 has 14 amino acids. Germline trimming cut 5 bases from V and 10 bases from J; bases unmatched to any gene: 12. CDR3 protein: CASSRSTGDGDYTF. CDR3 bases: TGTGCCAGCAGTCGGTCGACAGGGGACGGGGACTACACCTTC.

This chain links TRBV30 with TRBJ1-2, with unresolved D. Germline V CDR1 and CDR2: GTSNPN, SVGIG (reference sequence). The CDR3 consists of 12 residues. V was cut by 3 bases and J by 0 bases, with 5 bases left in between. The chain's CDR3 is CAWRQTNYGYTF. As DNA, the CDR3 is TGTGCCTGGAGGCAGACTAACTATGGCTACACCTTC.

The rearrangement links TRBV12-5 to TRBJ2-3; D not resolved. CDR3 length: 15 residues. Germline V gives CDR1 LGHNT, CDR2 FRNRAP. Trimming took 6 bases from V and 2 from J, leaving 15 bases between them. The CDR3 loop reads CASGTRKVNTDTQYF. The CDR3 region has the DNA TGTGCTAGTGGAACGAGAAAGGTAAACACAGATACGCAGTATTTT.

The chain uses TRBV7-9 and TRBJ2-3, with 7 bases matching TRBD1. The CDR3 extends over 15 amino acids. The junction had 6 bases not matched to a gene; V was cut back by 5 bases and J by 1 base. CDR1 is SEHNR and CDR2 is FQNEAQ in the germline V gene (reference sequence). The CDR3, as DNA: TGTGCCAGCAGCCAGGACAGGATACGCACAGATACGCAGTATTTT. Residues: CASSQDRIRTDTQYF.

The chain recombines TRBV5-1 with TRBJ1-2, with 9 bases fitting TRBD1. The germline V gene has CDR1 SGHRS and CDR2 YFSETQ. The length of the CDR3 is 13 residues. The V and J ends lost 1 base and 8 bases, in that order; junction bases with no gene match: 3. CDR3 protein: CASSLWTGDGYTF. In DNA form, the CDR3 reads TGCGCCAGCAGCTTGTGGACAGGGGACGGCTACACCTTC.

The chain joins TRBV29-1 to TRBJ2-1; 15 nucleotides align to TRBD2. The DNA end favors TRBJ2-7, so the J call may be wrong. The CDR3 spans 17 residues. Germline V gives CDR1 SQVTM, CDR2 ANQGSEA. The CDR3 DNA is TGCAGCGAACCGGGACTAGCGGGAGGAGGACCCTACAATGAGCAGTACTTC. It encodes CSEPGLAGGGPYNEQYF.

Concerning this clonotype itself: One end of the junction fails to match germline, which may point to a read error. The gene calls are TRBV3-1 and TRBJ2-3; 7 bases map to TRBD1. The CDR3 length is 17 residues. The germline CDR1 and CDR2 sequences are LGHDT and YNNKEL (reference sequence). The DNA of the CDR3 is TGTGCCGGCAGCCAAGATGGGGAGACAGGGAACACAGATACGCAGTATTTT. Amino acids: CAGSQDGETGNTDTQYF.

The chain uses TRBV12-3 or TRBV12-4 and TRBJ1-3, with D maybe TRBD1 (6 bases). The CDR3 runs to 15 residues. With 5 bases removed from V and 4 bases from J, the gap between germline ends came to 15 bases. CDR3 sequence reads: CASSRGGANGNTIYF. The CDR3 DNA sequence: TGTGCCAGCAGTCGCGGGGGGGCCAACGGAAACACCATATATTTT.

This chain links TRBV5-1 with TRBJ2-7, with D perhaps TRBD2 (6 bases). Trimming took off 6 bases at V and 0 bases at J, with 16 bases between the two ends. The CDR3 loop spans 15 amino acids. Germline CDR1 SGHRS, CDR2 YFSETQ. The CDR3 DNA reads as TGCGCCAGCAACACCGCGGGGAAAGACTCCTACGAGCAGTACTTC. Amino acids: CASNTAGKDSYEQYF.

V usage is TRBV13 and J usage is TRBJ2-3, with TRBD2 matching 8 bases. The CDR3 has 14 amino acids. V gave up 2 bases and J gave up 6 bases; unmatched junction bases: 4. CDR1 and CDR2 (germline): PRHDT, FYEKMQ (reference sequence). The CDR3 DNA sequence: TGTGCCAGCAGCTTACCCTTAGCGGGGGATACGCAGTATTTT. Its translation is CASSLPLAGDTQYF.

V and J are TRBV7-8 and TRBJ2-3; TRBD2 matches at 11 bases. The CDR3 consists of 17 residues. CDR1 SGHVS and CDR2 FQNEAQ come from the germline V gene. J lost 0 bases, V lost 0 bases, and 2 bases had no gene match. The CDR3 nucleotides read TGTGCCAGCAGCTTAGCTACTAGCGGGAGCAGCACAGATACGCAGTATTTT. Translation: CASSLATSGSSTDTQYF.

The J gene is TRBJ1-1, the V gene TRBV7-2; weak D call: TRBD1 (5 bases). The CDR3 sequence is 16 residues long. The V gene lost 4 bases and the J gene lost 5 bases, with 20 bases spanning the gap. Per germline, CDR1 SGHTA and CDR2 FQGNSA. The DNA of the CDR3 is TGTGCCAGCAGCTCACAGGCGGCAACGACGTTTACTGAAGCTTTCTTT. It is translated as CASSSQAATTFTEAFF. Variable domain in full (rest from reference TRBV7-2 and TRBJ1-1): GAGVSQSPSNKVTEKGKDVELRCDPISGHTALYWYRQSLGQGLEFLIYFQGNSAPDKSGLPSDRFSAERTGGSVSTLTIQRTQQEDSAVYLCASSSQAATTFTEAFFGQGTRLTVV.

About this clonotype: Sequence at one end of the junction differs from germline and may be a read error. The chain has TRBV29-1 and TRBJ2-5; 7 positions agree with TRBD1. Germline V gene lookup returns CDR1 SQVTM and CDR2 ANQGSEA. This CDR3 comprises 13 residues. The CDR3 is CGVKDRAQETQYF. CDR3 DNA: TGCGGCGTCAAAGACAGGGCCCAAGAGACCCAGTACTTC.

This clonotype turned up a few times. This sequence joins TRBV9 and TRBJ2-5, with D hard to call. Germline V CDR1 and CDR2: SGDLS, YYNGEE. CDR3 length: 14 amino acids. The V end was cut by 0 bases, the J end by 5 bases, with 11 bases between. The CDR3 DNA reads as TGTGCCAGCAGCGTAGAACTGGGTACCGAGACCCAGTACTTC. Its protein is CASSVELGTETQYF.

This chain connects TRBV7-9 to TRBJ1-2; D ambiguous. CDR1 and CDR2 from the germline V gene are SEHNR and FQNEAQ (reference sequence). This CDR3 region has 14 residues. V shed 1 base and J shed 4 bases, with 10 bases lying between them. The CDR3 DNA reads TGTGCCAGCAGCTTAGGGGCAGAGTCCTATGGCTACACCTTC. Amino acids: CASSLGAESYGYTF.

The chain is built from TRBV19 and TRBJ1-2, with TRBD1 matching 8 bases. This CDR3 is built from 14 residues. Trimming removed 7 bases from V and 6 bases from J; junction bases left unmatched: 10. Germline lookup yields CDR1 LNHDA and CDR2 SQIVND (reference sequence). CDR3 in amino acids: CASTPDGQGDGYTF. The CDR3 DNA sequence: TGTGCCAGTACCCCCGACGGACAGGGAGATGGCTACACCTTC.

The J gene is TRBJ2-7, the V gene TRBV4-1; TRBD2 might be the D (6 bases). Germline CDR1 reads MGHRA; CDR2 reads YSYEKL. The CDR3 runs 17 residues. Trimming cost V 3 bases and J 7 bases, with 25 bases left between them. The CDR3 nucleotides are TGCGCCAGCAGCCAGGAGTGGGACGGGGAGGCGGTGACGGAGCAGTACTTC. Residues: CASSQEWDGEAVTEQYF.

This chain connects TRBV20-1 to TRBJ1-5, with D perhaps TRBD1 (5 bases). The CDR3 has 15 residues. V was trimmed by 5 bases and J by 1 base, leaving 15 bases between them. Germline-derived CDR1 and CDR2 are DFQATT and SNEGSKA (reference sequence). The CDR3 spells CSARAGGGSNQPQHF. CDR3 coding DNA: TGCAGTGCTCGAGCGGGGGGGGGAAGCAATCAGCCCCAGCATTTT.

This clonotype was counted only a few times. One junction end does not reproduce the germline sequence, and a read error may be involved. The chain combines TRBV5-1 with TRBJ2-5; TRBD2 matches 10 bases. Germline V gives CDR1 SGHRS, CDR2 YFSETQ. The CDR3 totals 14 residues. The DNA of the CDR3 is TGTGCCAGCAGCCCGGGGACTAGCGTGGAGACCCAGTACTTC. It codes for CASSPGTSVETQYF.

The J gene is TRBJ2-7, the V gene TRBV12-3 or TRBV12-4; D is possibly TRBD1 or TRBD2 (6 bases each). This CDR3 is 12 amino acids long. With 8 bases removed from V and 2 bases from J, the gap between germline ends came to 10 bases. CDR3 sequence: CASGGGTYEQYF. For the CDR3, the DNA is TGTGCCAGCGGGGGCGGGACCTACGAGCAGTACTTC.

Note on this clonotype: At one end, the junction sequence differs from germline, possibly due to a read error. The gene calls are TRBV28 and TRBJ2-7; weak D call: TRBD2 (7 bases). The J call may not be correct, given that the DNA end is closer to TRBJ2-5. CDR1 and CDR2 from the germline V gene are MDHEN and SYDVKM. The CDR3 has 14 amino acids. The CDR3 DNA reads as TGTACCAGCAGTTCGCGGGGGCCGGGGGAGACCCAGTACTTC. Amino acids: CTSSSRGPGETQYF.

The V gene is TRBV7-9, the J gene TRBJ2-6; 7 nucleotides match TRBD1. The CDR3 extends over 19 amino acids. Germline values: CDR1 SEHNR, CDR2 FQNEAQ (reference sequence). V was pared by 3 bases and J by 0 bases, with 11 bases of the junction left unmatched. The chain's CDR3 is CASSFPSGQSFSGANVLTF. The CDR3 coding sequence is TGTGCCAGCAGCTTCCCCTCGGGACAGAGCTTCTCTGGGGCCAACGTCCTGACTTTC.

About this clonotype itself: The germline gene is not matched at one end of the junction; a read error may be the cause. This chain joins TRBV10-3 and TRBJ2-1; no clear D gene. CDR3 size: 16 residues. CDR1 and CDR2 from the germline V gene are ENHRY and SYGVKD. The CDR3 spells CAIRESEQILRNEQFF. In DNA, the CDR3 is TGTGCCATCAGGGAGTCTGAACAGATCCTTAGGAATGAGCAGTTCTTC.

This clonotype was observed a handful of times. The CDR3 protein is CAISEGERGGYEQYF. The CDR3 bases are TGTGCCATCAGTGAAGGCGAGCGGGGGGGCTACGAGCAGTACTTC. The chain uses TRBV10-3 and TRBJ2-7; TRBD2 matches 10 bases. The germline V gene encodes CDR1 ENHRY and CDR2 SYGVKD. The CDR3 has 15 amino acids. Losses at the gene ends were 3 bases for V and 3 bases for J; bases not matched to a gene: 5.